This T cell receptor beta chain was recorded in a study of blood T cell repertoires in COVID-19. Study in general: Acute-phase and convalescent COVID-19 samples originated in the United States, Italy and Spain.

Those enrolled, adults aged about 18 to 95 years, came from fewer than 25 US areas. Measured with immunoSEQ multiplex PCR; TCRdb has only the in-frame clones, and not every one. Of about 480,000 clones in the sample, around nine tenths were seen once. Sequencing was done on a sample of PBMCs or T cells enriched from blood (not recorded which). This clonotype was sampled from a young woman with acute COVID-19.

CDR3 protein: CASSHQRTGYEQYF. DNA for the CDR3: TGTGCCAGTAGTCACCAAAGGACAGGCTACGAGCAGTACTTC. This chain joins TRBV19 and TRBJ2-7, with TRBD1 matching 7 bases. CDR1 LNHDA and CDR2 SQIVND come from the germline V gene (reference sequence). V lost 5 bases and J lost 3; bases outside the gene matches: 7. The CDR3 covers 14 residues.